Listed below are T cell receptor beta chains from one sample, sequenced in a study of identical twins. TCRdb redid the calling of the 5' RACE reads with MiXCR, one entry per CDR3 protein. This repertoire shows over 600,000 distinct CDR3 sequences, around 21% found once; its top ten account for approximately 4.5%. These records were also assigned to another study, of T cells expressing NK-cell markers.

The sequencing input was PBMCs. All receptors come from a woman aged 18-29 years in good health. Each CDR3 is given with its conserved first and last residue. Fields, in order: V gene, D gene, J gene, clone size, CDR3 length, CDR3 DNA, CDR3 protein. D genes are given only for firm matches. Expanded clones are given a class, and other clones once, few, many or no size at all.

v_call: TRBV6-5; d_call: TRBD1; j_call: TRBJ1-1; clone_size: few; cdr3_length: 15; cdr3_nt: TGTGCCAGCAGTTACGACGGGACAGGGGGCCTCGGAGCTTTCTTT; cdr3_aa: CASSYDGTGGLGAFF
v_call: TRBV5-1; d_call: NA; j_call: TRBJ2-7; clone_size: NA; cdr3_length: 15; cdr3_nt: TGCGCCAGCAGCAGCGGCGACGCTTACTCCTACGAGCAGTACTTC; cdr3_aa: CASSSGDAYSYEQYF
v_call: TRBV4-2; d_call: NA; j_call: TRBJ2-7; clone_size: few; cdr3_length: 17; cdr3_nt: TGTGCCAGCAGCCAAGACCCCCCGGGGCAAACCAACTACGAGCAGTACTTC; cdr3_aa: CASSQDPPGQTNYEQYF
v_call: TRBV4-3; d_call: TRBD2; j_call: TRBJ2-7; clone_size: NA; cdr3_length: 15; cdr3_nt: TGCGCCAGCAGCCAAGAGGTGGGAGGGCCTTACGAGCAGTACTTC; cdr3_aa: CASSQEVGGPYEQYF
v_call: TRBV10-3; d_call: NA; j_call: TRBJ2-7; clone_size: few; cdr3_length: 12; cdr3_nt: TGTGCCATCAGTGACAGAACCTACGAGCAGTACTTC; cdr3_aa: CAISDRTYEQYF
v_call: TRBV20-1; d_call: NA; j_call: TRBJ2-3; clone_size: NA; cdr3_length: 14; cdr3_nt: TGCAGTGCTATGGGGCCTAGCGGCACAGATACGCAGTATTTT; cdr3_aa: CSAMGPSGTDTQYF
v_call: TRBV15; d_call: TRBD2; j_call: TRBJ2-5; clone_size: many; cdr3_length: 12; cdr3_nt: TGTGCCACCAATAGCGGGGGGGAGACCCAGTACTTC; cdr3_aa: CATNSGGETQYF
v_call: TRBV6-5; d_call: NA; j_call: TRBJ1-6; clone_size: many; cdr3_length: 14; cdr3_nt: TGTGCCAGCAGTTACAATAGGGTTAATTCACCCCTCCACTTT; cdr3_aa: CASSYNRVNSPLHF
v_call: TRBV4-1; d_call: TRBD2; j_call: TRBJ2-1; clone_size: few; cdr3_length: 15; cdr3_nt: TGCGCCAGCAGCCCCGCGGGGGACCCCTACAATGAGCAGTTCTTC; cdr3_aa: CASSPAGDPYNEQFF
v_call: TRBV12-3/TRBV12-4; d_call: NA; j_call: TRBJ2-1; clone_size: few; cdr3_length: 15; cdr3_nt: TGTGCCAGCAGCTTAAGGCGGGGGCTCTACAATGAGCAGTTCTTC; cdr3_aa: CASSLRRGLYNEQFF
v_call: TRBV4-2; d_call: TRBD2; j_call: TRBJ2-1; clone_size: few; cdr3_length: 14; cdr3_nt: TGTGCCAGCAAGGGTAGCGGGGCCAACAATGAGCAGTTCTTC; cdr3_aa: CASKGSGANNEQFF
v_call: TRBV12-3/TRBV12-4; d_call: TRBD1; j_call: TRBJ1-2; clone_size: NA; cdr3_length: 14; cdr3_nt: TGTGCCAGCAGCCGGGACAGAGGGTACTATGGCTACACCTTC; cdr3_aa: CASSRDRGYYGYTF
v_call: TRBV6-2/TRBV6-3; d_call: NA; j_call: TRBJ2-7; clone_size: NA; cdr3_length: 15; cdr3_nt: TGTGCCAGCAGCTGGTATTCGCGGGCATCCTACGAGCAGTACTTC; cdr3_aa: CASSWYSRASYEQYF
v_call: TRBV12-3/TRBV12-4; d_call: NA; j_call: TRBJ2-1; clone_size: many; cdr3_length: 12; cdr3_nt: TGTGCCAGCACACCTACGGGAAATGAGCAGTTCTTC; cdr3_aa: CASTPTGNEQFF
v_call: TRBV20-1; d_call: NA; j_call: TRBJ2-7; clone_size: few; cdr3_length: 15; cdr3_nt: TGCAGTGCTTCACGCCCGGGTCTTAGCTCCTACGAGCAGTACTTC; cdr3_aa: CSASRPGLSSYEQYF